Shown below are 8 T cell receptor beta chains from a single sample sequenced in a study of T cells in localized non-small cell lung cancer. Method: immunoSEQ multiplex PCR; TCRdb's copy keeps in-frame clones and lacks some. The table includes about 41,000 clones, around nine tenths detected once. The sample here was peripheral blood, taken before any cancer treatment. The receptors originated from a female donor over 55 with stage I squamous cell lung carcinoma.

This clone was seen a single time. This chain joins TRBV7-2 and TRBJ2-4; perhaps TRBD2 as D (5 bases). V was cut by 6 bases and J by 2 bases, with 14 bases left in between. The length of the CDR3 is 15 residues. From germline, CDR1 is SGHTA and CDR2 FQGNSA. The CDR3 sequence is CASRTLRGPKNIQYF. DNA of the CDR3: TGTGCCAGCAGGACGTTGAGAGGGCCCAAAAACATTCAGTACTTC.

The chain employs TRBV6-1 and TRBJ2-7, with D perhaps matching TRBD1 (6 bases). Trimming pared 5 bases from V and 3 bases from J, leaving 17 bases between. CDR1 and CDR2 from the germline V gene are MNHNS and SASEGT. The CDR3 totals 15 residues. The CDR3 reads CASSNRYRGSYEQYF. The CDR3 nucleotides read TGTGCCAGCAGTAACCGTTATAGGGGGAGCTACGAGCAGTACTTC.

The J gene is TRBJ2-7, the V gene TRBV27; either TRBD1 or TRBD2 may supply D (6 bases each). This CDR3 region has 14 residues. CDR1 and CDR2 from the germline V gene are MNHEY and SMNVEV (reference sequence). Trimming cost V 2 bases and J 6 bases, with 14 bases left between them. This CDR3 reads CASSLRGATREQYF. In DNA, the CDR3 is TGTGCCAGCAGTTTAAGGGGGGCGACACGCGAGCAGTACTTC.

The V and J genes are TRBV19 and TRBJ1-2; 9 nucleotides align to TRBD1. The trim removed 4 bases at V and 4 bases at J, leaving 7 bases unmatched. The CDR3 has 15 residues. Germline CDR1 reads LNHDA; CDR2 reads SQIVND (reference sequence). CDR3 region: CASSSRDREGYGYTF. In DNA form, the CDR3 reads TGTGCCAGTAGTAGCCGGGACAGGGAAGGCTATGGCTACACCTTC. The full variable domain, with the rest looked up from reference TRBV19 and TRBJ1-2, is DGGITQSPKYLFRKEGQNVTLSCEQNLNHDAMYWYRQDPGQGLRLIYYSQIVNDFQKGDIAEGYSVSREKKESFPLTVTSAQKNPTAFYLCASSSRDREGYGYTFGSGTRLTVV.

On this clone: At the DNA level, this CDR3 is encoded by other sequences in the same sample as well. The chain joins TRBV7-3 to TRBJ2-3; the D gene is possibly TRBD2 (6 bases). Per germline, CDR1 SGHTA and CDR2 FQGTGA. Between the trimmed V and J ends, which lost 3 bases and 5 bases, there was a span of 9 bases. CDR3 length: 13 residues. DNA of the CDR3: TGTGCCAGCAGCTTGCAGCGGGTAGATACGCAGTATTTT. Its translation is CASSLQRVDTQYF.

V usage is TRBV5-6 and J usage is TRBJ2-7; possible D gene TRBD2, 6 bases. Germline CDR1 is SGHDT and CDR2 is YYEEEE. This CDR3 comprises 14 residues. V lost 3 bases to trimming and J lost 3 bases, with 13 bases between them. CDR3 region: CASSWVGGIYEQYF. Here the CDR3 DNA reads TGTGCCAGCAGCTGGGTAGGAGGGATCTACGAGCAGTACTTC.

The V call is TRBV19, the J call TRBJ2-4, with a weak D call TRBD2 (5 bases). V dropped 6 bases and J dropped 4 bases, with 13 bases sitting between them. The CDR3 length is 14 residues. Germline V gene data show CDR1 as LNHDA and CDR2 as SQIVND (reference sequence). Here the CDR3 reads CASRTTKQKNIQYF. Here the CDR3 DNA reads TGTGCCAGTAGGACGACTAAGCAAAAAAACATTCAGTACTTC.

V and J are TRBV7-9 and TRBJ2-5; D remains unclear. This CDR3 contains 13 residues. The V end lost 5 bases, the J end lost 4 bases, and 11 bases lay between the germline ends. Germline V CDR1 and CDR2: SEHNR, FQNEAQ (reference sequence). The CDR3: CASSPSPGETQYF. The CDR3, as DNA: TGTGCCAGCAGCCCTTCCCCGGGAGAGACCCAGTACTTC.